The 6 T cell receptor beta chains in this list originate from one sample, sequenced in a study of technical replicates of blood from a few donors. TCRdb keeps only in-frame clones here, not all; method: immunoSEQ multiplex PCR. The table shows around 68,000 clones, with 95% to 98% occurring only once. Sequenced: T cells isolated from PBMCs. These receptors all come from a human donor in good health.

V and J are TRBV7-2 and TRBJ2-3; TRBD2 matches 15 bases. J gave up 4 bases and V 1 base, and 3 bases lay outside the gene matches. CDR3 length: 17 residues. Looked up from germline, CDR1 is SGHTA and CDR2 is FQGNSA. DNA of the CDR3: TGTGCCAGCAGCTTAGGGACTAGCGGGAGGGCTTCAGATACGCAGTATTTT. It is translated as CASSLGTSGRASDTQYF.

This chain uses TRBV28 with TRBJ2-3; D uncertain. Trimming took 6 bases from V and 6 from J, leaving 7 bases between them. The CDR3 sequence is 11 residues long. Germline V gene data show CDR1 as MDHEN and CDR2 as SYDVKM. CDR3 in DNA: TGTGCCAGCAGCCCCCAGGATACGCAGTATTTT. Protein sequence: CASSPQDTQYF.

The CDR3 loop is CASSQGLVSLNEQFF. Written as DNA, the CDR3 is TGCGCCAGCAGCCAAGGACTAGTCTCCCTCAATGAGCAGTTCTTC. The chain carries TRBV4-3 and TRBJ2-1; perhaps TRBD2 as D (6 bases). In germline, CDR1 is LGHNA, CDR2 YSLEER. V lost 1 base, J lost 6 bases, and 13 bases lay in between. CDR3 length: 15 amino acids.

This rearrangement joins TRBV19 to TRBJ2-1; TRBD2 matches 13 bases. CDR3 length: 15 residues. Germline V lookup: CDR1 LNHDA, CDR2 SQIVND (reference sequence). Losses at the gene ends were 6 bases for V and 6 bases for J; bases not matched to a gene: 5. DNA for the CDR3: TGTGCCAGTAGCCCGGGACTAGCGGGGCTCAATGAGCAGTTCTTC. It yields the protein CASSPGLAGLNEQFF.

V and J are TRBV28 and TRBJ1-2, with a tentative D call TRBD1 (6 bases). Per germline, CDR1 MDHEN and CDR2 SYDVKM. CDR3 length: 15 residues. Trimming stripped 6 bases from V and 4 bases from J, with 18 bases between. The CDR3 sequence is CASRQQGQITYGYTF. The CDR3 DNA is TGTGCCAGCAGACAACAAGGACAGATTACCTATGGCTACACCTTC.

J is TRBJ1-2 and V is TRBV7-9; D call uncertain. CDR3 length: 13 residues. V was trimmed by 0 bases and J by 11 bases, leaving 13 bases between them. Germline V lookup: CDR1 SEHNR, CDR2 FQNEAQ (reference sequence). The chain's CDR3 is CASSLAPTTEYTF. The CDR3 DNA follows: TGTGCCAGCAGCTTAGCGCCGACAACCGAATACACCTTC.